This TCR beta chain appears in the sequencing data of a study of T cell clones after liver transplantation. Germline V gives CDR1 MNHEY, CDR2 SVGAGI. The CDR3 is 14 amino acids. Losses at the gene ends were 4 bases for V and 2 bases for J; bases not matched to a gene: 2. Assay: immunoSEQ multiplex PCR; the TCRdb copy retains only in-frame clones and omits some. Of tens of thousands of clones listed, 82% are singletons. This sequence originates from a human patient who received a liver transplant. The graft donor may have contributed some T cells. This specimen consisted of CD4+ T cells from blood, obtained approximately 3.5 years after liver transplant. This rearrangement joins TRBV6-5 to TRBJ1-2; 9 bases line up with TRBD1. The CDR3, as DNA: TGTGCCAGCAGTTTAGGACAGGGGAACTATGGCTACACCTTC. It yields the protein CASSLGQGNYGYTF.